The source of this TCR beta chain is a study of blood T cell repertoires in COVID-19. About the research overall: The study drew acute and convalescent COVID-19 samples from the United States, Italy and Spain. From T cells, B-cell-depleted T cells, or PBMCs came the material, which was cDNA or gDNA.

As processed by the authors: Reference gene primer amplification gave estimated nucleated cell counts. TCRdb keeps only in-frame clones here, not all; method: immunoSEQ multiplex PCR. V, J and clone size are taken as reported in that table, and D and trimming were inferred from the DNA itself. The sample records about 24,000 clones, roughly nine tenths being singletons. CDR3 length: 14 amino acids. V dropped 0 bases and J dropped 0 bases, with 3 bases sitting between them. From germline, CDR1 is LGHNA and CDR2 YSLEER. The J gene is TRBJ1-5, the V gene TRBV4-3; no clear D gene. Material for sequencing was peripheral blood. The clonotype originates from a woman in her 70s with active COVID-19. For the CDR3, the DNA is TGCGCCAGCAGCCAAGAACATAGCAATCAGCCCCAGCATTTT. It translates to CASSQEHSNQPQHF.